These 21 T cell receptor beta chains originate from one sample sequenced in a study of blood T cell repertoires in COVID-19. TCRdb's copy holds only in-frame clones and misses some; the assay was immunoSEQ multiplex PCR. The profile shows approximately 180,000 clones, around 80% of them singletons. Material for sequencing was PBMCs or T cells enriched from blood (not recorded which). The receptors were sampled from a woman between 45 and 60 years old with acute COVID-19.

The CDR3 region has the DNA TGTGCCACCTCCGACAGATTAAACACTGAAGCTTTCTTT. Its translation is CATSDRLNTEAFF. The gene calls are TRBV6-6 and TRBJ1-1; the D gene is possibly TRBD1 (5 bases). Germline CDR1 reads MNHNY; CDR2 reads SVGAGI (reference sequence). The CDR3 runs 13 residues. The V gene lost 10 bases and the J gene lost 2 bases, with 14 bases spanning the gap.

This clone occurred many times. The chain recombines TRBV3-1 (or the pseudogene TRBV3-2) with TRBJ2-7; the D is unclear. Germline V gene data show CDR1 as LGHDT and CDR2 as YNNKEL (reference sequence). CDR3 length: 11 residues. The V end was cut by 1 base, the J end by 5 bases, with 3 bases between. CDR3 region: CASSQVDEQYV. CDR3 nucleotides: TGTGCCAGCAGCCAAGTAGACGAGCAGTACGTC.

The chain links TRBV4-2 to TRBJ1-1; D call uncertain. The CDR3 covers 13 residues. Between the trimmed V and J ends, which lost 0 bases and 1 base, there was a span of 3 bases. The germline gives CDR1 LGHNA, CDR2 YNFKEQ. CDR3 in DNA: TGTGCCAGCAGCCAAGACTGGAACACTGAAGCTTTCTTT. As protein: CASSQDWNTEAFF.

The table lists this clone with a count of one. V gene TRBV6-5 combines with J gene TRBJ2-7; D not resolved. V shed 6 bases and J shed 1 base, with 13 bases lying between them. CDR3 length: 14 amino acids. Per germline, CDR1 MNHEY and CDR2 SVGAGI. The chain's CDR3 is CASRDDMLSYEQYV. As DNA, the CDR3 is TGTGCCAGCAGGGATGACATGTTGTCCTACGAGCAGTACGTC.

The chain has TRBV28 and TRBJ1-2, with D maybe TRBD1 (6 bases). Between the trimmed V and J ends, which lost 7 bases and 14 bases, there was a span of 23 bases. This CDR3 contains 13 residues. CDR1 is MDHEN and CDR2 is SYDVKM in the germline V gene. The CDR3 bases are TGTGCCAGCAACTCCGGGACATTACAGGGTGGGACCTTC. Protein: CASNSGTLQGGTF.

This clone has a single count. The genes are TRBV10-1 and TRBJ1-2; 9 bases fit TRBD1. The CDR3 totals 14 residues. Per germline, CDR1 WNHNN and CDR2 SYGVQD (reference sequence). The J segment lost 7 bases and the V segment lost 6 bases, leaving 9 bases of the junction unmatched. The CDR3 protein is CASRSEQGAGGYTF. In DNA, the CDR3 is TGCGCCAGCAGATCAGAACAGGGGGCTGGTGGCTACACCTTC.

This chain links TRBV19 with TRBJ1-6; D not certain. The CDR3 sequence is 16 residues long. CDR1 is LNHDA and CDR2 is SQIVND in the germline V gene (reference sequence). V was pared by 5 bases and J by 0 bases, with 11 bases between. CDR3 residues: CASSLRGSSYNSPLHF. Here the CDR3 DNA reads TGTGCCAGTAGTCTCCGCGGGAGCTCCTATAATTCACCCCTCCACTTT.

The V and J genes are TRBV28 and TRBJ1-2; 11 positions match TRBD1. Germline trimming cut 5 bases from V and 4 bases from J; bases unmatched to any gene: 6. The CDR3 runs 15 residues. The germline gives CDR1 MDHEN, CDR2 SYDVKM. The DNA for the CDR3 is TGTGCCAGCAGTCCCACCGGGACAGGGGGCTATGGCTACACCTTC. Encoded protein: CASSPTGTGGYGYTF.

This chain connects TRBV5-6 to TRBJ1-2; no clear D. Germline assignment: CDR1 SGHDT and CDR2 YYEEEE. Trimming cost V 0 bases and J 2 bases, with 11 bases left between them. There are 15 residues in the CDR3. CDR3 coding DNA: TGTGCCAGCAGCTTGGGAGTAAACCTCAACTATGGCTACACCTTC. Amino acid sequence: CASSLGVNLNYGYTF.

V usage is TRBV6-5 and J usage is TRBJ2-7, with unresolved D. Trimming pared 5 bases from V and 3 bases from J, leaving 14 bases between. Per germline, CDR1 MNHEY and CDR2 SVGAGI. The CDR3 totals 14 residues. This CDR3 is CASSKTRPNYEQYV. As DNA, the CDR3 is TGTGCCAGCAGTAAGACAAGGCCTAACTACGAGCAGTACGTC.

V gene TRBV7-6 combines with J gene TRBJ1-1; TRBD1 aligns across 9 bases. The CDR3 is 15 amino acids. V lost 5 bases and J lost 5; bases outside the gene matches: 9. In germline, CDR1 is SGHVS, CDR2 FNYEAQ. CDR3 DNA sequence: TGTGCCAGCAGCCCGGGACAGGGCTCGCTGACTGAAGCTTTCTTT. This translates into CASSPGQGSLTEAFF.

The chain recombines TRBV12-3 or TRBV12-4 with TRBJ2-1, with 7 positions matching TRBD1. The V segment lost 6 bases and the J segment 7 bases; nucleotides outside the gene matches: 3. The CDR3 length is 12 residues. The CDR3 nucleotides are TGTGCCAGCAGATTACAGGGGAATGAGCAGTTCTTC. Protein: CASRLQGNEQFF.

CDR3 sequence: CATSDLGGQSGGYTF. The DNA for the CDR3 is TGTGCCACCAGTGATCTAGGGGGACAATCGGGTGGCTACACCTTC. The chain employs TRBV24-1 and TRBJ1-2; D might be TRBD1 (6 bases). This CDR3 is built from 15 residues. Germline CDR1 reads KGHDR; CDR2 reads SFDVKD. The ends were cut back, 3 bases at V and 7 bases at J, with 17 bases in the middle.

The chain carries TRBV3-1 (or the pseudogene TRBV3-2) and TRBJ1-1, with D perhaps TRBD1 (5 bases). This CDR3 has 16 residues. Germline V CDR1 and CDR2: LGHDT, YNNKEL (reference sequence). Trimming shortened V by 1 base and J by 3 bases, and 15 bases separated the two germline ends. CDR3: CASSQAGGKRDTEAFF. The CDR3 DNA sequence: TGTGCCAGCAGCCAAGCGGGGGGGAAGAGGGACACTGAAGCTTTCTTT.

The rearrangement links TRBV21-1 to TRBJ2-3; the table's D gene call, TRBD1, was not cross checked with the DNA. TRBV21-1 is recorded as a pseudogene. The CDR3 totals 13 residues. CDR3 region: CASSKAQTDTQYF. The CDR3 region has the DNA TGTGCCAGCAGCAAAGCTCAGACAGATACGCAGTATTTT.

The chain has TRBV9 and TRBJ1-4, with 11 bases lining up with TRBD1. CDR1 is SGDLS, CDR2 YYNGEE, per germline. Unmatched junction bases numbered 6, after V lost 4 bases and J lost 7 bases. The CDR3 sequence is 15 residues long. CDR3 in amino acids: CASSPRTGGFEKLFF. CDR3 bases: TGTGCCAGCAGCCCTCGGACAGGGGGCTTTGAAAAACTGTTTTTT. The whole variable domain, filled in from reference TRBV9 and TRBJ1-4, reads DSGVTQTPKHLITATGQRVTLRCSPRSGDLSVYWYQQSLDQGLQFLIQYYNGEERAKGNILERFSAQQFPDLHSELNLSSLELGDSALYFCASSPRTGGFEKLFFGSGTQLSVL.

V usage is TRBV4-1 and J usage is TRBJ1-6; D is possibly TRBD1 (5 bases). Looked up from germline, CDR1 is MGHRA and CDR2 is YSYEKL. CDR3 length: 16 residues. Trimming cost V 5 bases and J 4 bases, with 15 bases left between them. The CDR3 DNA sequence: TGCGCCAGCAGCGCGGGGAGGGACTTTTATAATTCACCCCTCCACTTT. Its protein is CASSAGRDFYNSPLHF.

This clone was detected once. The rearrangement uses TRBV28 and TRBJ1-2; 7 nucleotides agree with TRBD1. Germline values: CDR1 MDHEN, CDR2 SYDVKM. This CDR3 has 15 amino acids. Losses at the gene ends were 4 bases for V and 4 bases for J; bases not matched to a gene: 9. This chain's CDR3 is CASSYRRQGPYGYTF. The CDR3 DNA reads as TGTGCCAGCAGTTACCGCCGACAGGGACCCTATGGCTACACCTTC.

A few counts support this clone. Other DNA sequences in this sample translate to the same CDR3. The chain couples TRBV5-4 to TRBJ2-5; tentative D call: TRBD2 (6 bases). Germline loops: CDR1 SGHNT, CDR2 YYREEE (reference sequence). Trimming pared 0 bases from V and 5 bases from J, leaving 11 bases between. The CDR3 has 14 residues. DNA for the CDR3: TGTGCCAGCAGCTTGGCCGGAGGGTTGGAGACCCAGTACTTC. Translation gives CASSLAGGLETQYF.

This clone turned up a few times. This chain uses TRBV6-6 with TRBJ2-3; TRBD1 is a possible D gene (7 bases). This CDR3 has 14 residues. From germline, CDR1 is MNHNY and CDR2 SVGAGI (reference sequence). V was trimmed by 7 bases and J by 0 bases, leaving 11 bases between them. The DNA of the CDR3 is TGTGCCAGCAAATCAGGGGGGAGCACAGATACGCAGTATTTT. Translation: CASKSGGSTDTQYF.

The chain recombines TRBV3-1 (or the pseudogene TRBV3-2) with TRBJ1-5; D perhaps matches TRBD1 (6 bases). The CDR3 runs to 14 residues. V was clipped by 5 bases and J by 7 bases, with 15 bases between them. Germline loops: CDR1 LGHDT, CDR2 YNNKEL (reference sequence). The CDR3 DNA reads TGTGCCAGCAGCTACAGGGAAGATGGGCAGCCCCAGCATTTT. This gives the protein CASSYREDGQPQHF.